These 22 T cell receptor beta chains originate from one sample sequenced in a study of T cells in localized non-small cell lung cancer. Assay used: immunoSEQ multiplex PCR; TCRdb lists only in-frame clones, some missing. The data show about 41,000 clones, with about 88% seen just once and less than 9% held by the top ten. Sequencing used peripheral blood, obtained before any cancer treatment. These receptors originate from a woman aged 18-49 years with stage III lung adenocarcinoma.

This clone came up once. The rearrangement links TRBV7-2 to TRBJ1-1; D possibly corresponds to TRBD1 (5 bases). The CDR3 is 10 amino acids. Germline CDR1 SGHTA, CDR2 FQGNSA. The V end was cut by 5 bases, the J end by 8 bases, with 6 bases between. In DNA form, the CDR3 reads TGTGCCAGCAGCCAGGGAGAAGCTTTCTTT. The encoded protein is CASSQGEAFF. Full variable domain (missing parts from reference TRBV7-2 and TRBJ1-1): GAGVSQSPSNKVTEKGKDVELRCDPISGHTALYWYRQSLGQGLEFLIYFQGNSAPDKSGLPSDRFSAERTGGSVSTLTIQRTQQEDSAVYLCASSQGEAFFGQGTRLTVV.

This chain links TRBV11-2 with TRBJ2-3; the match to TRBD1 covers 10 bases. The V gene end was trimmed by 5 bases and the J gene end by 3 bases; junction bases not matched to a gene: 2. From germline, CDR1 is SGHAT and CDR2 FQNNGV. The CDR3 is made up of 14 amino acids. The CDR3 DNA is TGTGCCAGCAGCCAGGACAGGGGGACAGATACGCAGTATTTT. Translation: CASSQDRGTDTQYF.

The rearrangement links TRBV7-9 to TRBJ2-3; 9 positions agree with TRBD2. The V segment lost 7 bases and the J segment 1 base; nucleotides outside the gene matches: 9. Germline V gene data show CDR1 as SEHNR and CDR2 as FQNEAQ (reference sequence). The length of the CDR3 is 16 residues. CDR3 nucleotides: TGTGCCAGCACCATCGGGCGGGGGGGTGGCACAGATACGCAGTATTTT. Translating gives CASTIGRGGGTDTQYF.

DNA of the CDR3: TGTGCCAGCAGTCCCCAGGACAGGGGAGGCAATCAGCCCCAGCATTTT. It specifies CASSPQDRGGNQPQHF. The V and J genes are TRBV27 and TRBJ1-5, with TRBD1 identical over 9 bases. This CDR3 region has 16 residues. CDR1 is MNHEY, CDR2 SMNVEV, per germline (reference sequence). V lost 5 bases, J lost 2 bases, and 7 bases stayed unmatched.

The rearrangement joins TRBV21-1 to TRBJ1-1; the DNA was not used to check the table's D call, TRBD1. TRBV21-1 has pseudogene status. The CDR3 has 14 amino acids. CDR3 bases: TGTGCCAGCAGCAAAGCGGGGGCGCAGTATCTTGCTTTCTTT. This translates into CASSKAGAQYLAFF.

The chain joins TRBV11-2 to TRBJ2-5, with a tentative D call TRBD1 (6 bases). Germline V CDR1 and CDR2: SGHAT, FQNNGV. Trimming removed 5 bases from V and 5 bases from J, with 18 bases in between. The CDR3 is made up of 15 amino acids. The CDR3 loop is CASSPTVGTGETQYF. Written as DNA, the CDR3 is TGTGCCAGCAGCCCAACGGTCGGCACAGGGGAGACCCAGTACTTC.

There are a few counts of this clone. The V and J genes are TRBV6-1 and TRBJ1-6; no firm D call. The V end lost 4 bases, the J end lost 7 bases, and 11 bases lay between the germline ends. The length of the CDR3 is 14 residues. Per the germline V gene, CDR1 is MNHNS and CDR2 is SASEGT. CDR3 DNA: TGTGCCAGCAGTGTGGCAGAGGCCAATTCACCCCTCCACTTT. Translating it yields CASSVAEANSPLHF.

This clone was found once. This chain joins TRBV5-1 and TRBJ2-1; D is possibly TRBD1 or TRBD2 (6 bases each). Germline lookup yields CDR1 SGHRS and CDR2 YFSETQ. Trimming shortened V by 4 bases and J by 0 bases, and 17 bases separated the two germline ends. The CDR3 totals 17 residues. The CDR3 DNA sequence: TGCGCCAGCAGCCTGAATTTAGGGGGGAGCTCCTACAATGAGCAGTTCTTC. As protein: CASSLNLGGSSYNEQFF.

The J gene is TRBJ2-7, the V gene TRBV9; D is unresolved. V lost 2 bases and J lost 2, with 14 bases in between. Germline V gives CDR1 SGDLS, CDR2 YYNGEE. This CDR3 contains 15 residues. This CDR3 reads CASSVSQGSTYEQYF. The DNA of the CDR3 is TGTGCCAGCAGCGTGTCCCAAGGGTCCACCTACGAGCAGTACTTC.

This chain links TRBV2 with TRBJ2-1; D is perhaps TRBD2 (6 bases). The germline V gene has CDR1 SNHLY and CDR2 FYNNEI. Trimming took 6 bases from V and 9 from J, leaving 18 bases between them. The CDR3 has 14 amino acids. CDR3 sequence (DNA): TGTGCCAGCAGCCCGGGACTCACACCCGGTGAGCAGTTCTTC. Translated, it gives CASSPGLTPGEQFF.

The chain is built from TRBV7-9 and TRBJ1-2; D gene unclear. Germline CDR1 and CDR2: SEHNR and FQNEAQ (reference sequence). Trimming took off 0 bases at V and 4 bases at J, with 9 bases between the two ends. The CDR3 spans 14 residues. CDR3 amino acids: CASSLATGVYGYTF. CDR3 bases: TGTGCCAGCAGCTTAGCAACGGGAGTCTATGGCTACACCTTC.

The rearrangement joins TRBV2 to TRBJ1-5; D might be TRBD1 (5 bases). V was trimmed by 1 base and J by 0 bases, leaving 7 bases between them. The V gene's germline CDR1 is SNHLY and CDR2 FYNNEI. The CDR3 runs 15 residues. The CDR3 spells CASSEVGHSNQPQHF. As DNA, the CDR3 is TGTGCCAGCAGTGAAGTGGGGCATAGCAATCAGCCCCAGCATTTT. Combining the CDR3 with reference TRBV2 and TRBJ1-5 gives the whole variable domain EPEVTQTPSHQVTQMGQEVILRCVPISNHLYFYWYRQILGQKVEFLVSFYNNEISEKSEIFDDQFSVERPDGSNFTLKIRSTKLEDSAMYFCASSEVGHSNQPQHFGDGTRLSIL.

This clone was detected only a few times. This sequence joins TRBV7-9 and TRBJ2-4; 11 bases agree with TRBD2. This CDR3 comprises 16 residues. J lost 1 base, V lost 3 bases, and 2 bases had no gene match. Germline assignment: CDR1 SEHNR and CDR2 FQNEAQ (reference sequence). CDR3 sequence reads: CASSFSGGAAKNIQYF. The DNA for the CDR3 is TGTGCCAGCAGCTTTAGCGGGGGGGCCGCCAAAAACATTCAGTACTTC.

The V call is TRBV14, the J call TRBJ1-1; D not resolved. Germline V gives CDR1 SGHDN, CDR2 FVKESK. V lost 4 bases and J lost 1, with 7 bases in between. The CDR3 has 13 amino acids. The CDR3, as DNA: TGTGCCAGCAGCCGGACCCGGAACACTGAAGCTTTCTTT. Translating gives CASSRTRNTEAFF.

The chain links TRBV5-1 to TRBJ2-1; 9 bases agree with TRBD2. V gave up 0 bases and J gave up 5 bases; unmatched junction bases: 9. CDR1 SGHRS and CDR2 YFSETQ come from the germline V gene. The CDR3 runs to 17 residues. CDR3 in DNA: TGCGCCAGCAGCTTGGGAATCGGCGGGGGGGCCGACAATGAGCAGTTCTTC. Encoded protein: CASSLGIGGGADNEQFF.

The CDR3 sequence is CASSINEGTEAFF. The CDR3, as DNA: TGTGCCAGCAGCATAAATGAGGGCACTGAAGCTTTCTTT. This chain connects TRBV7-6 to TRBJ1-1; D uncertain. This CDR3 is built from 13 residues. Germline V gene sequence: CDR1 SGHVS, CDR2 FNYEAQ. V gave up 5 bases and J gave up 4 bases, with 11 bases separating them.

The chain joins TRBV30 to TRBJ2-1, with unresolved D. The CDR3 contains 12 residues. V dropped 0 bases and J dropped 9 bases, with 9 bases sitting between them. Germline values: CDR1 GTSNPN, CDR2 SVGIG (reference sequence). This CDR3 reads CAWSVAATEQFF. CDR3 DNA sequence: TGTGCCTGGAGTGTCGCGGCGACTGAGCAGTTCTTC.

V usage is TRBV29-1 and J usage is TRBJ2-7; 8 bases align to TRBD1. After removal of 3 bases from V and 3 bases from J, the junction contained 1 base not matched to a gene. CDR1 is SQVTM and CDR2 is ANQGSEA in the germline V gene. This CDR3 spans 12 amino acids. The CDR3 loop reads CSVEDRDYEQYF. The DNA of the CDR3 is TGCAGCGTTGAGGACAGGGACTACGAGCAGTACTTC.

The CDR3: CASSTLLAGDQETQYF. The CDR3 DNA is TGTGCCAGCAGCACTCTATTAGCGGGGGACCAAGAGACCCAGTACTTC. The chain carries TRBV11-1 and TRBJ2-5, with 9 bases identical to TRBD2. The V and J ends lost 5 bases and 0 bases, in that order; junction bases with no gene match: 7. This CDR3 has 16 residues. CDR1 and CDR2 (germline): SGHAT, FQDESV (reference sequence).

This clone was counted once. The chain couples TRBV7-8 to TRBJ1-1; D call uncertain. Germline V CDR1 and CDR2: SGHVS, FQNEAQ. V was clipped by 3 bases and J by 11 bases, with 10 bases between them. The CDR3 is 11 amino acids. The chain's CDR3 is CASSFSGVAFF. In DNA form, the CDR3 reads TGTGCCAGCAGCTTTAGCGGAGTGGCTTTCTTT.

This clone was observed once. This sequence joins TRBV5-4 and TRBJ2-1; 9 bases map to TRBD2. V trimming: 4 bases; J trimming: 0 bases; junction bases outside the gene matches: 8. CDR1 is SGHNT, CDR2 YYREEE, per germline (reference sequence). The CDR3 is 17 amino acids. In DNA form, the CDR3 reads TGTGCCAGCAGCCCGGCCGCGGGGGGGAGCTCCTACAATGAGCAGTTCTTC. Amino acids: CASSPAAGGSSYNEQFF.

The chain links TRBV10-1 to TRBJ1-4; D is ambiguous. Germline V gives CDR1 WNHNN, CDR2 SYGVQD (reference sequence). Trimming cost V 11 bases and J 4 bases, with 14 bases left between them. The CDR3 consists of 13 residues. CDR3 nucleotide sequence: TGCGCCGCCTCGTCTAGAAATAATGAAAAACTGTTTTTT. This sequence encodes CAASSRNNEKLFF.